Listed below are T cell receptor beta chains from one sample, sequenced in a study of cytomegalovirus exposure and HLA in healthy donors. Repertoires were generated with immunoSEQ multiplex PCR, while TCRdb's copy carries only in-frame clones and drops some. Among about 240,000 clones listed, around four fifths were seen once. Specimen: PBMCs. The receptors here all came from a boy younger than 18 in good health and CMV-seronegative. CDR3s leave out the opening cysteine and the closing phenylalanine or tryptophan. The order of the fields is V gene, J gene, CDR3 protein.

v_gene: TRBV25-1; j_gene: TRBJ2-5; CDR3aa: ASSLGGREETQY
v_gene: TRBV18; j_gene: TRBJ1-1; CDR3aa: ASSKDRGVAF
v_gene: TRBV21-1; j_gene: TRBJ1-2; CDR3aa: ATQGARGYT
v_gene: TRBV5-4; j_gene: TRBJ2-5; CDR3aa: ASSLDVSQETQY
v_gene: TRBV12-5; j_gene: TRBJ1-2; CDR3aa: ASGHRLQDRYGYT
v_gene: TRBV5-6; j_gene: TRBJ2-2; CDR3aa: ASSLPGLGRTGELF
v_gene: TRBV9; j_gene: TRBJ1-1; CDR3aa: ASSVAPDRRNTEAF
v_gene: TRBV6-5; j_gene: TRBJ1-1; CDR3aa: ASHGLAADTEAF
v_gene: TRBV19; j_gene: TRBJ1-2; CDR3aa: ASSMTGDGYT
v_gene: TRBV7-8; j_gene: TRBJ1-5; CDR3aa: ASSLASPRDQPQH
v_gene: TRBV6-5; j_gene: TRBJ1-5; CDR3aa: ASSSTRGGQHQPQH
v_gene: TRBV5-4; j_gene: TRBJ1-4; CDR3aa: ASRRQGGSEKLF
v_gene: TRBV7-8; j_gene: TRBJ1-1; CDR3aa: ASSRSREGSTEAF
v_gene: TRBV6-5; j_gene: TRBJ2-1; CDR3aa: ASSLRHANEQF
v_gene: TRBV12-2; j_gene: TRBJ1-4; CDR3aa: ASRSRTGPLNEKLF
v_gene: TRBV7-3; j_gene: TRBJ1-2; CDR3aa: ASSGSGVYGYT
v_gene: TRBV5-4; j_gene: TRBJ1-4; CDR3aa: ASSSFRDNVEELF
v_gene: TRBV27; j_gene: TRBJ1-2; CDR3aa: ASTTGPWALYGYT
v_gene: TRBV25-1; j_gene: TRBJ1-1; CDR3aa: ASSEYTGGENTEAF
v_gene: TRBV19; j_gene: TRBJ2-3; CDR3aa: ASSLQGSTDTQY
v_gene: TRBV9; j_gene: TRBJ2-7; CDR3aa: ASSVAAEARWQY
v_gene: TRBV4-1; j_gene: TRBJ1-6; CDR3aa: ASSPRPGDLYNSPLH
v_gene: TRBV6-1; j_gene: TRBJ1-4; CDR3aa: ASNIDSNDEKLF
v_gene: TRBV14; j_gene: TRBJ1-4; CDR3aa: ASSPGQVGEKLF
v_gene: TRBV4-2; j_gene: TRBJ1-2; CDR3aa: ASSQDYPENYGYT
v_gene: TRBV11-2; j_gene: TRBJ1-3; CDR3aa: ASSFRQGFSGNTIY
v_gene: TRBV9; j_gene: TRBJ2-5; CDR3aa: ASSIMGGQPEETQY
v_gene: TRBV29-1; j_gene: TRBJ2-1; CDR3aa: SVTDRTQF
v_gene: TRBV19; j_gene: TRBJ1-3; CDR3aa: ASSEPPGNTIY
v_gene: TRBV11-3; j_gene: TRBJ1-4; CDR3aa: ASSLGAFGGANEKLF
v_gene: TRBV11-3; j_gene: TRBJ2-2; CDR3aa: ASSLVGGEGLF
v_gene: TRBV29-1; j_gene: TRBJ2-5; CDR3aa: SVGNQTGTQY
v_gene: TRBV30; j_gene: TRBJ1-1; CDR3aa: AWNGGRARVIEAF
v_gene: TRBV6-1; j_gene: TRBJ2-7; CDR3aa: ASSEERDSYEQY
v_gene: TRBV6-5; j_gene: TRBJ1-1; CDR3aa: ASSSNVNTEAF
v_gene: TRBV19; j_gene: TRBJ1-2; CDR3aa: ASSIRSGGEGYT
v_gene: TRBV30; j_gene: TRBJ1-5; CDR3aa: AWSRQVNQPQH
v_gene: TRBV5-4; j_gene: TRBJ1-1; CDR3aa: ASSIEGDRGVGVPNTEAF
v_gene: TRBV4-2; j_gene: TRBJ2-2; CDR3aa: ASTEPGGGGTGELF
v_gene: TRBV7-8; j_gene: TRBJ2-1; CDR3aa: ASSLDRTSLNEQF
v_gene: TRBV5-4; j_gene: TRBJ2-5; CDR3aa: ASSPGLAGGPKQETQY
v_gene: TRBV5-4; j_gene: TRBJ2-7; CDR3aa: ASRGGLAASYEQY
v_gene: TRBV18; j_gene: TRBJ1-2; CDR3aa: ASSQGGAGGYT
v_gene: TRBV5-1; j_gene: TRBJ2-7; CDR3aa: ASSLSDSHYEQY
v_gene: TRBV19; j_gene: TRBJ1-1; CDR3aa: ASSIGGNTEAF
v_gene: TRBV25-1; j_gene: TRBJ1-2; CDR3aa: ASSGGGTLNYGYT
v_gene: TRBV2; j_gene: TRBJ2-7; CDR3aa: ASSASGYRGRNEQY
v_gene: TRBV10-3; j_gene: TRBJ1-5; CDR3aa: AIRGDSNQPQH